This TCR beta chain was identified during a study of human T cells and chemical hapten exposure. Study as a whole: Each patch test put 0.01% DPC on the upper back, and results were read at 6 days. Notes on the study in general: Having alopecia, donors may respond immunologically unlike healthy people.

Looked up from germline, CDR1 is DFQATT and CDR2 is SNEGSKA (reference sequence). The CDR3 spans 15 residues. V was pared by 0 bases and J by 0 bases, with 10 bases between. Using its own MiXCR run on the RACE reads, TCRdb lists one record per CDR3 protein. This sample has approximately 350,000 distinct CDR3 sequences, with under 6.5% found just once. In the case of this clonotype: Its specificity is unknown.

Time point defined: patch test 2, 6 weeks after DPC sensitization. The sample's treatment: therapeutic diphenylcyclopropenone sensitization with weekly scalp DPC. Only after blood had been drawn was each patch test applied. The source material was whole blood, sampled in connection with sensitization to the hapten diphenylcyclopropenone (DPC). The origin of this receptor is a woman aged 18-29 years with alopecia areata. Some clones in this sample may be carry-over from other donors' samples. The rearrangement links TRBV20-1 to TRBJ2-3, with D possibly matching TRBD1 (5 bases). DNA for the CDR3: TGCAGTGCTAGAGAGGACACTCCGAGCACAGATACGCAGTATTTT. Encoded protein: CSAREDTPSTDTQYF.